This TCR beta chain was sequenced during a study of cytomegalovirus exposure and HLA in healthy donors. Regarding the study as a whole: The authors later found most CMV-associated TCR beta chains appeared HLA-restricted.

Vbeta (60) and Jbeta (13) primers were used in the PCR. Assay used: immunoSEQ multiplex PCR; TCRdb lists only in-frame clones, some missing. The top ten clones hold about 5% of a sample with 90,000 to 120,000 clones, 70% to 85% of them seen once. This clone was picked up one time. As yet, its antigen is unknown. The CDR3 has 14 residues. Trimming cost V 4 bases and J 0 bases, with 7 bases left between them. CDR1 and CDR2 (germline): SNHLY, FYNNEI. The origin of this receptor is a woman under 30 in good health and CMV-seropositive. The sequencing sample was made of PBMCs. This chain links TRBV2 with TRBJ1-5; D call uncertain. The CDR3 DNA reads TGTGCCAGCAGTGGAGAAGTTAGCAATCAGCCCCAGCATTTT. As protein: CASSGEVSNQPQHF.